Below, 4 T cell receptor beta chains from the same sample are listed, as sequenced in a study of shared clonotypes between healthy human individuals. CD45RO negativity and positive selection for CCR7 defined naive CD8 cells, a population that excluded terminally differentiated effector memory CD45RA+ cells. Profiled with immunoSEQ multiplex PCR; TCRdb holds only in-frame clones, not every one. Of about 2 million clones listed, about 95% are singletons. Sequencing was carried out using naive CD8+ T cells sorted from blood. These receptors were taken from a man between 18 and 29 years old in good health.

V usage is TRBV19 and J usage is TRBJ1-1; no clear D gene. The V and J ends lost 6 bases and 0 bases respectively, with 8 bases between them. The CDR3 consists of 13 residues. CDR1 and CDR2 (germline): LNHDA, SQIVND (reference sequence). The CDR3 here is CASSDTMNTEAFF. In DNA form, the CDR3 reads TGTGCCAGTAGCGACACCATGAACACTGAAGCTTTCTTT.

CDR3 nucleotides: TGTGCCAGCAGCGACCTAGCGGGAGAGGAAGATACGCAGTATTTT. Its protein is CASSDLAGEEDTQYF. V is TRBV7-9 and J is TRBJ2-3, with 10 bases aligning to TRBD2. With V trimmed by 5 bases and J by 5 bases, 7 bases remained unmatched. Germline CDR1 is SEHNR and CDR2 is FQNEAQ (reference sequence). The CDR3 runs 15 residues.

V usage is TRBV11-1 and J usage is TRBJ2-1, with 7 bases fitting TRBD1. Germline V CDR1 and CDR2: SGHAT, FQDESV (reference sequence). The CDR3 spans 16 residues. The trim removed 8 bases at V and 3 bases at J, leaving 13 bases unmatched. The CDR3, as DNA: TGTGCCAGCTTCCCTGCCGGGGACAGAATCTACAATGAGCAGTTCTTC. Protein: CASFPAGDRIYNEQFF.

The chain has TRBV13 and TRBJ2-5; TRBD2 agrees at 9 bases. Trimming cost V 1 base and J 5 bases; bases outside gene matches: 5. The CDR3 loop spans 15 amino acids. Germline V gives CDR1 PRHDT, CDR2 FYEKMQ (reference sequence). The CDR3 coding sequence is TGTGCCAGCAGCTTAGAGGCTAGCGGGGACGAGACCCAGTACTTC. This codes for CASSLEASGDETQYF.